The 32 T cell receptor beta chains below were found in one sample sequenced in a study of STAT3 mutations in large granular lymphocyte leukemia. Study observations and caveats: In T-cell large granular lymphocyte leukemia, about half of patients showed multiple immunodominant subclonotypes.

Only in-frame clones appear in the TCRdb table, and some are missing; sequencing was by immunoSEQ multiplex PCR. The sample consists of about 2,400 clones, roughly two thirds of them appearing once. Their recognized antigens are unknown. Material for sequencing was peripheral blood mononuclear cells. These receptor sequences come from a woman between 50 and 59 years old with T-cell large granular lymphocyte leukemia. Some clones in this sample may be carry-over from other donors' samples.

This chain joins TRBV5-6 and TRBJ2-4; D perhaps matches TRBD1 (6 bases). Trimming removed 6 bases from V and 13 bases from J, with 23 bases in between. The CDR3 length is 14 residues. Germline V gene sequence: CDR1 SGHDT, CDR2 YYEEEE. CDR3 amino acids: CASTFGRGASKQYF. CDR3 DNA: TGTGCCAGCACCTTCGGCAGGGGAGCAAGCAAGCAGTACTTC.

The chain carries TRBV5-4 and TRBJ1-2, with no clear D. Trimming left V 4 bases short and J 6 bases short, with 22 bases between. Germline-derived CDR1 and CDR2 are SGHNT and YYREEE (reference sequence). The CDR3 consists of 16 residues. CDR3 DNA sequence: TGTGCCAGCAGCGGGGTTGCGGGAAACCCCCCCGATGGCTACACCTTC. Translated: CASSGVAGNPPDGYTF.

The V and J genes are TRBV7-9 and TRBJ2-7, with D perhaps being TRBD1 or TRBD2 (5 bases each). The CDR3 spans 14 residues. Germline V lookup: CDR1 SEHNR, CDR2 FQNEAQ (reference sequence). The V gene lost 1 base and the J gene lost 2 bases, with 9 bases spanning the gap. The DNA for the CDR3 is TGTGCCAGCAGCTTAGATCGGGGCCCCTACGAGCAGTACTTC. Translating gives CASSLDRGPYEQYF.

The V and J genes are TRBV5-1 and TRBJ2-6; no reliable D call. Germline CDR1 and CDR2: SGHRS and YFSETQ. The V gene lost 7 bases and the J gene lost 1 base, with 9 bases spanning the gap. This CDR3 spans 14 amino acids. CDR3 bases: TGCGCCAGCGCCCAGCTTTCTGGGGCCAACGTCCTGACTTTC. It translates to CASAQLSGANVLTF. Looking up the rest from reference TRBV5-1 and TRBJ2-6 gives the full variable domain: KAGVTQTPRYLIKTRGQQVTLSCSPISGHRSVSWYQQTPGQGLQFLFEYFSETQRNKGNFPGRFSGRQFSNSRSEMNVSTLELGDSALYLCASAQLSGANVLTFGAGSRLTVL.

This chain joins TRBV30 and TRBJ1-2; TRBD1 agrees at 7 bases. In germline, CDR1 is GTSNPN, CDR2 SVGIG (reference sequence). The J segment lost 1 base and the V segment lost 2 bases, leaving 7 bases of the junction unmatched. The CDR3 runs 15 residues. In DNA form, the CDR3 reads TGTGCCTGGAGTAAGGGGCAGGGGGTTAACTATGGCTACACCTTC. Residues: CAWSKGQGVNYGYTF.

This clone has more than one count but fewer than ten. The V call is TRBV7-9, the J call TRBJ2-7; 12 bases line up with TRBD1. Germline CDR1 SEHNR, CDR2 FQNEAQ (reference sequence). V was clipped by 1 base and J by 7 bases; unmatched bases: 5. The CDR3 sequence is 15 residues long. The CDR3 DNA follows: TGTGCCAGCAGCTTAGGGGACAGGGGGCGATTAGAGCAGTACTTC. Protein sequence: CASSLGDRGRLEQYF.

J is TRBJ1-2 and V is TRBV5-8; D call uncertain. The V and J ends lost 4 bases and 4 bases respectively, with 14 bases between them. The CDR3 is 14 amino acids. The V gene's germline CDR1 is SGHTS and CDR2 YDEGEE. This chain's CDR3 is CASSAGRATYGYTF. Written as DNA, the CDR3 is TGTGCCAGCAGCGCGGGTAGGGCCACCTATGGCTACACCTTC.

The chain is built from TRBV6-6 and TRBJ1-1; 9 bases fit TRBD1. Germline V gene data show CDR1 as MNHNY and CDR2 as SVGAGI (reference sequence). With 8 bases clipped from V and 0 bases from J, the junction kept 4 bases outside the gene matches. This CDR3 comprises 14 residues. The CDR3 DNA reads as TGTGCCAGCGACGGACAGGGGATGAACACTGAAGCTTTCTTT. This gives the protein CASDGQGMNTEAFF.

The V gene is TRBV5-1, the J gene TRBJ2-1; no clear D gene. V gave up 0 bases and J gave up 0 bases, with 10 bases separating them. From germline, CDR1 is SGHRS and CDR2 YFSETQ. This CDR3 is 16 amino acids long. For the CDR3, the DNA is TGCGCCAGCAGCTTGGACGGCCAGAGCTCCTACAATGAGCAGTTCTTC. The encoded protein is CASSLDGQSSYNEQFF.

V gene TRBV4-3 combines with J gene TRBJ1-2; D is possibly TRBD1 (6 bases). The CDR3 sequence is 16 residues long. CDR1 is LGHNA and CDR2 is YSLEER in the germline V gene. The V end was cut by 0 bases, the J end by 0 bases, with 11 bases between. The CDR3: CASSQDPRQANYGYTF. Here the CDR3 DNA reads TGCGCCAGCAGCCAAGATCCCCGACAGGCTAACTATGGCTACACCTTC.

This clone was counted only a few times. J is TRBJ1-5 and V is TRBV10-3, with 7 bases identical to TRBD1. Germline CDR1 and CDR2: ENHRY and SYGVKD. V trimming: 0 bases; J trimming: 7 bases; junction bases outside the gene matches: 3. CDR3 length equals 14 residues. In DNA form, the CDR3 reads TGTGCCATCAGTGAGTCGACAGGGAAACAGCCCCAGCATTTT. The encoded protein is CAISESTGKQPQHF.

This clone occurred once. The chain combines TRBV6-6 with TRBJ1-2; TRBD1 agrees at 7 bases. CDR1 and CDR2 from the germline V gene are MNHNY and SVGAGI (reference sequence). V lost 5 bases to trimming and J lost 4 bases; unmatched junction nucleotides: 4. The CDR3 runs 13 residues. DNA of the CDR3: TGTGCCAGCAGTCTAGGGACAGTCTATGGCTACACCTTC. As protein: CASSLGTVYGYTF.

This clone was seen only a few times. In DNA form, the CDR3 reads TGTGCCTCTCCGGACAGGAATTGGTATGGCTACACCTTC. Translated, it gives CASPDRNWYGYTF. This chain links TRBV30 with TRBJ1-2, with TRBD1 identical over 7 bases. Germline values: CDR1 GTSNPN, CDR2 SVGIG (reference sequence). The CDR3 is 13 residues long. With 7 bases clipped from V and 5 bases from J, the junction kept 10 bases outside the gene matches.

The chain is built from TRBV9 and TRBJ1-5; D is unclear. Germline CDR1 reads SGDLS; CDR2 reads YYNGEE. CDR3 size: 14 residues. Trimming removed 0 bases from V and 4 bases from J, with 8 bases in between. CDR3 region: CASSVAGTNQPQHF. The CDR3 coding sequence is TGTGCCAGCAGCGTAGCTGGTACGAATCAGCCCCAGCATTTT.

The chain combines TRBV7-9 with TRBJ1-5; D might be TRBD1 (5 bases). This CDR3 contains 17 residues. The V end was cut by 1 base, the J end by 7 bases, with 20 bases between. CDR1 SEHNR and CDR2 FQNEAQ come from the germline V gene (reference sequence). CDR3 protein: CASSLERGPRLGQPQHF. In DNA, the CDR3 is TGTGCCAGCAGCTTAGAGAGGGGACCGCGCCTAGGCCAGCCCCAGCATTTT.

The rearrangement joins TRBV6-6 to TRBJ1-5; D ambiguous. The CDR3 is 16 amino acids. Germline CDR1 reads MNHNY; CDR2 reads SVGAGI (reference sequence). The V gene lost 7 bases and the J gene lost 0 bases, with 16 bases spanning the gap. The CDR3 DNA is TGTGCCAGCATATCGGACGGACTTTATAGCAATCAGCCCCAGCATTTT. As protein: CASISDGLYSNQPQHF.

The chain combines TRBV18 with TRBJ1-5, with 8 positions matching TRBD1. J lost 4 bases, V lost 3 bases, and 8 bases had no gene match. CDR1 KGHSH and CDR2 LQKENI come from the germline V gene. The CDR3 is made up of 16 amino acids. Written as DNA, the CDR3 is TGTGCCAGCTCACCCTCAGGGGGCTCAGGGAATCAGCCCCAGCATTTT. As protein: CASSPSGGSGNQPQHF.

V and J are TRBV5-4 and TRBJ2-3; 7 nucleotides match TRBD2. Trimming took 4 bases from V and 0 from J; bases not matched to a gene: 5. The CDR3 covers 15 residues. Germline V gene sequence: CDR1 SGHNT, CDR2 YYREEE (reference sequence). The CDR3 DNA sequence: TGTGCCAGCAGCCCCCAGACTAGCAGCACAGATACGCAGTATTTT. It encodes CASSPQTSSTDTQYF. Full variable domain (rest looked up from reference TRBV5-4 and TRBJ2-3): ETGVTQSPTHLIKTRGQQVTLRCSSQSGHNTVSWYQQALGQGPQFIFQYYREEENGRGNFPPRFSGLQFPNYSSELNVNALELDDSALYLCASSPQTSSTDTQYFGPGTRLTVL.

The count of this clone is one. V and J are TRBV27 and TRBJ2-3; unclear D gene. CDR1 is MNHEY and CDR2 is SMNVEV in the germline V gene (reference sequence). This CDR3 comprises 15 residues. The V end lost 4 bases, the J end lost 0 bases, and 11 bases lay between the germline ends. CDR3: CASSWGGRSTDTQYF. DNA for the CDR3: TGTGCCAGCAGTTGGGGTGGCCGTAGCACAGATACGCAGTATTTT.

Only a few counts were recorded for this clone. V and J are TRBV30 and TRBJ1-3; possible D gene TRBD1, 6 bases. Trimming pared 3 bases from V and 2 bases from J, leaving 14 bases between. CDR1 GTSNPN and CDR2 SVGIG come from the germline V gene (reference sequence). The CDR3 totals 15 residues. The CDR3 nucleotides are TGTGCCTGGAGCCGCGGGACAATAACTGGAAACACCATATATTTT. Residues: CAWSRGTITGNTIYF.

The chain combines TRBV5-4 with TRBJ2-7; 7 bases are a match to TRBD1. Germline CDR1 is SGHNT and CDR2 is YYREEE (reference sequence). This CDR3 comprises 15 residues. With V trimmed by 2 bases and J by 4 bases, 9 bases remained unmatched. CDR3 DNA: TGTGCCAGCAGCTTTGACTTGACAGGGATTTACGAGCAGTACTTC. Translating gives CASSFDLTGIYEQYF.

The chain joins TRBV25-1 to TRBJ2-3; D is ambiguous. CDR3 length: 15 residues. V shed 3 bases and J shed 9 bases, with 19 bases lying between them. CDR1 is MGHDK and CDR2 is SYGVNS in the germline V gene. The chain's CDR3 is CASSELSLAVETQYF. The CDR3 nucleotides read TGTGCCAGCAGTGAGTTGTCGTTAGCCGTAGAAACGCAGTATTTT.

The V and J genes are TRBV13 and TRBJ2-7; TRBD1 agrees at 9 bases. Germline V lookup: CDR1 PRHDT, CDR2 FYEKMQ (reference sequence). V was clipped by 5 bases and J by 2 bases; unmatched bases: 4. The CDR3 runs 14 residues. The CDR3 bases are TGTGCCAGCAGCCCCCGGGACAGGGCCTACGAGCAGTACTTC. Amino acids: CASSPRDRAYEQYF.

The chain couples TRBV10-3 to TRBJ2-7, with D unclear. V was cut by 2 bases and J by 3 bases, with 5 bases left in between. Germline CDR1 ENHRY, CDR2 SYGVKD. The CDR3 has 12 amino acids. The CDR3 spells CAISEVVYEQYF. CDR3 sequence (DNA): TGTGCCATCAGTGAGGTGGTCTACGAGCAGTACTTC.

This clone was counted a few times. V usage is TRBV5-4 and J usage is TRBJ2-1, with 8 bases fitting TRBD2. V lost 4 bases to trimming and J lost 12 bases; unmatched junction nucleotides: 15. Looked up from germline, CDR1 is SGHNT and CDR2 is YYREEE (reference sequence). The CDR3 is 15 amino acids. CDR3 nucleotide sequence: TGTGCCAGCAGCGACCTAGCGGGTATGCTCGGTCGGCAGTTCTTC. Encoded protein: CASSDLAGMLGRQFF.

The table lists this clone with a count of one. This chain connects TRBV7-9 to TRBJ2-1; D is unclear. CDR1 and CDR2 (germline): SEHNR, FQNEAQ (reference sequence). V gave up 3 bases and J gave up 4 bases, with 10 bases separating them. The CDR3 spans 14 residues. For the CDR3, the DNA is TGTGCCAGCAGCTTGCAGACGCGATACAATGAGCAGTTCTTC. Translated, it gives CASSLQTRYNEQFF.

The rearrangement links TRBV18 to TRBJ2-3; D is undetermined. The length of the CDR3 is 13 residues. Germline CDR1 is KGHSH and CDR2 is LQKENI. Trimming removed 2 bases at V and 11 bases at J, with 14 bases between. CDR3 in DNA: TGTGCCAGCTCACCATCCCCAGGTCAAGAGCAGTATTTT. It yields the protein CASSPSPGQEQYF.

The chain has TRBV5-1 and TRBJ2-7, with TRBD1 identical over 7 bases. Germline CDR1 SGHRS, CDR2 YFSETQ. The ends lost 0 bases at V and 0 bases at J; junction bases unmatched: 3. This CDR3 contains 15 residues. The chain's CDR3 is CASSLARTGSYEQYF. Here the CDR3 DNA reads TGCGCCAGCAGCTTGGCTCGGACAGGCTCCTACGAGCAGTACTTC.

The chain combines TRBV5-1 with TRBJ2-2; D might be TRBD1 (5 bases). The germline CDR1 and CDR2 sequences are SGHRS and YFSETQ. This CDR3 comprises 15 residues. V lost 0 bases to trimming and J lost 7 bases, with 13 bases between them. CDR3 in amino acids: CASSLVGRDHGELFF. In nucleotides, the CDR3 is TGCGCCAGCAGCTTGGTTGGCAGGGATCACGGGGAGCTGTTTTTT.

The rearrangement uses TRBV18 and TRBJ2-3; D uncertain. The CDR3 contains 11 residues. Deletions cut 1 base from V and 7 bases from J, with 3 bases between. Germline CDR1 reads KGHSH; CDR2 reads LQKENI. For the CDR3, the DNA is TGTGCCAGCTCACCACTGAATACGCAGTATTTT. This gives the protein CASSPLNTQYF.

The gene calls are TRBV6-5 and TRBJ1-2, with a weak D call TRBD1 (6 bases). CDR1 and CDR2 from the germline V gene are MNHEY and SVGAGI. V was cut by 2 bases and J by 8 bases, with 12 bases left in between. There are 13 residues in the CDR3. Here the CDR3 DNA reads TGTGCCAGCAGTTACGGGGGCCGGGGCGGCTACACCTTC. Protein product: CASSYGGRGGYTF.

The chain combines TRBV7-9 with TRBJ2-3; no reliable D call. V lost 5 bases to trimming and J lost 6 bases, with 18 bases between them. The CDR3 extends over 15 amino acids. Germline-derived CDR1 and CDR2 are SEHNR and FQNEAQ (reference sequence). CDR3: CASSTRRGPGDTQYF. CDR3 DNA: TGTGCCAGCAGCACGAGACGTGGGCCCGGGGATACGCAGTATTTT.